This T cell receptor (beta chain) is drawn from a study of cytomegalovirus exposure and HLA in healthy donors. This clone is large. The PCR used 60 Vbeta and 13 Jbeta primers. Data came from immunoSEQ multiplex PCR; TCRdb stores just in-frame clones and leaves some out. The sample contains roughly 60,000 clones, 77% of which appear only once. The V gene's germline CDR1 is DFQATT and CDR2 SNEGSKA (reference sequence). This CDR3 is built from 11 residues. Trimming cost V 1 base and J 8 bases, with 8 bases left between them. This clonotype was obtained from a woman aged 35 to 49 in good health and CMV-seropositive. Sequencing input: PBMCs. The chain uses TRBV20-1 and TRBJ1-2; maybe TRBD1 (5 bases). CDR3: CSARVTAGYTF. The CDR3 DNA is TGCAGTGCTAGAGTGACAGCCGGCTACACCTTC.